These 8 T cell receptor beta chains came from one sample sequenced in a study of blood T cell repertoires in COVID-19. TCRdb's table, derived via immunoSEQ multiplex PCR, lists solely in-frame clones and lacks some. The sample lists 150,000 to 200,000 clones; about 90% were seen once. Specimen: peripheral blood. All receptors come from a man in his forties with active or convalescent COVID-19.

As for this clone: One end of the junction is discordant with germline, which a read error may explain. The genes are TRBV19 and TRBJ1-5; D unresolved. Germline V CDR1 and CDR2: LNHDA, SQIVND (reference sequence). The CDR3 covers 13 residues. The CDR3 region is CASSIGVNRPQHF. As DNA, the CDR3 is TGTGCCAGTAGTATCGGGGTGAATCGGCCCCAGCATTTT.

This clone appeared a few times. The chain combines TRBV28 with TRBJ2-7; TRBD2 might be the D (6 bases). The V gene lost 1 base and the J gene lost 5 bases, with 24 bases spanning the gap. This CDR3 has 18 amino acids. Germline CDR1 and CDR2: MDHEN and SYDVKM. This CDR3 is CASSLSGTGPVQTHEQYF. CDR3 coding DNA: TGTGCCAGCAGTTTATCCGGGACTGGACCGGTACAAACCCACGAGCAGTACTTC.

The chain employs TRBV5-1 and TRBJ2-5; TRBD2 matches at 11 bases. CDR1 is SGHRS and CDR2 is YFSETQ in the germline V gene. The CDR3 has 14 residues. Trimming removed 4 bases from V and 5 bases from J; junction bases left unmatched: 4. Written as DNA, the CDR3 is TGCGCCAGCAGCCAGCGACTAGCGGGGGAGACCCAGTACTTC. Protein sequence: CASSQRLAGETQYF.

The J gene is TRBJ1-5, the V gene TRBV6-5; 7 bases map to TRBD1. The CDR3 spans 14 residues. Germline loops: CDR1 MNHEY, CDR2 SVGAGI. V was pared by 6 bases and J by 3 bases, with 5 bases of the junction left unmatched. The CDR3 here is CASRAQGNNQPQHF. The CDR3 DNA reads as TGTGCCAGCAGAGCACAGGGGAACAATCAGCCCCAGCATTTT.

The chain uses TRBV6-6 and TRBJ1-3, with D perhaps matching TRBD1 (6 bases). This CDR3 region has 14 residues. Germline V gene data show CDR1 as MNHNY and CDR2 as SVGAGI (reference sequence). V was clipped by 6 bases and J by 3 bases, with 12 bases between them. CDR3 sequence: CASSLGDIGNTIYF. The CDR3 DNA reads as TGTGCCAGCAGCCTCGGGGACATTGGAAACACCATATATTTT.

The chain employs TRBV7-6 and TRBJ2-1, with 7 bases fitting TRBD2. The germline CDR1 and CDR2 sequences are SGHVS and FNYEAQ. Unmatched junction bases numbered 8, after V lost 1 base and J lost 5 bases. CDR3 size: 16 residues. The CDR3 region has the DNA TGTGCCAGCAGCTTAGAGGTCGGACTAGGAGACAATGAGCAGTTCTTC. It translates to CASSLEVGLGDNEQFF.

This clone was found once. The J gene is TRBJ1-3, the V gene TRBV20-1; D unclear. The ends were cut back, 6 bases at V and 8 bases at J, with 11 bases in the middle. The CDR3 covers 11 residues. Germline-derived CDR1 and CDR2 are DFQATT and SNEGSKA (reference sequence). The CDR3 here is CSAPVSYTIYF. Here the CDR3 DNA reads TGCAGTGCACCAGTTTCATACACCATATATTTT.

The chain links TRBV12-3 or TRBV12-4 to TRBJ2-1, with D maybe TRBD2 (6 bases). The length of the CDR3 is 12 residues. V gave up 3 bases and J gave up 7 bases, with 7 bases separating them. The CDR3 region is CASSFGGNEQFF. CDR3 nucleotides: TGTGCCAGCAGTTTTGGGGGGAATGAGCAGTTCTTC.